This paragraph reports one T cell receptor (beta chain). Its antigen is as yet unknown. This specimen belongs to a study of T cell repertoires in cytomegalovirus infection. As for the study in general: Indicated by public TCR beta signatures were CMV infection and matching HLA type.

TCRdb passed the reads through MiXCR, listing each CDR3 protein once. The sample lists about 310,000 distinct CDR3 sequences; under 20% were seen once. General observations from the study: HLA-C-restricted, CMV-specific TCR beta clonotypes were dominant ex vivo.

This CDR3 contains 13 residues. V was clipped by 2 bases and J by 9 bases, with 11 bases between them. The V gene's germline CDR1 is SEHNR and CDR2 FQNEAQ (reference sequence). This receptor was obtained from a human donor in good health (CMV status not recorded). Some clones in this sample may be carry-over from other donors' samples. The sequenced sample consisted of PBMCs. The V call is TRBV7-9, the J call TRBJ2-1; D not resolved. The CDR3 nucleotides are TGTGCCAGCAGCTTACATCTGGATGGTGAGCAGTTCTTC. The encoded protein is CASSLHLDGEQFF.